The clone carrying this TCR beta chain was counted many times. Its antigen is currently unknown. Primed by a sample-barcoded 5' primer and a J-beta primer mix, a second PCR proceeded for 7 to 11 cycles. TCRdb independently ran MiXCR on the 5' RACE reads; one entry per CDR3 protein. The sample shows hundreds of thousands of distinct CDR3 sequences, about 30% of them seen only once. The sample is drawn from a study of blood T cells in healthy people across ages. J lost 8 bases, V lost 6 bases, and 5 bases had no gene match. Germline assignment: CDR1 DFQATT and CDR2 SNEGSKA (reference sequence). The CDR3 is made up of 12 amino acids. The study, taken as a whole, reports: Expanded clonotype changes were possibly confounded by unknown donor CMV status. The authors considered diversity estimates from one million T cells to be underestimates.

Sequencing was done on a sample of blood. The chain recombines TRBV20-1 with TRBJ2-1; 9 bases are a match to TRBD1. This clonotype originated in a woman aged 80 or over in good health. Here the CDR3 reads CSARTGAYEQFF. CDR3 in DNA: TGCAGTGCGCGGACAGGGGCGTATGAGCAGTTCTTC.